These 22 T cell receptor beta chains came from one sample sequenced in a study of regulatory T cells in long-lasting Graves disease. CDR3 regions were amplified by Arm-PCR using iRepertoire HTBI primers to build TCR beta libraries. TCRdb redid the calling of the multiplex PCR reads with MiXCR, one entry per CDR3 protein. The data show fewer than 650,000 distinct CDR3 sequences, with approximately 16% seen just once and about 12% held by the top ten. The time point is: newly diagnosed GD, antithyroid drugs for less than 3 months. PBMC-derived RNA was used for the TCR library. This sample was shared with a second study, whose subject was T cells in Graves' hyperthyroidism and ophthalmopathy.

Material: peripheral blood mononuclear cells (PBMCs), obtained at new diagnosis, from a patient treated with antithyroid drugs. These receptors originate from a man younger than 30 with Graves disease.

The chain uses TRBV18 and TRBJ2-5, with 9 positions matching TRBD1. The CDR3 covers 16 residues. V trimming: 3 bases; J trimming: 5 bases; junction bases outside the gene matches: 10. Germline V gives CDR1 KGHSH, CDR2 LQKENI. CDR3 sequence reads: CASSPLDRGRLETQYF. DNA for the CDR3: TGTGCCAGCTCACCCCTGGACAGGGGACGCCTTGAGACCCAGTACTTC.

The gene calls are TRBV6-1 and TRBJ1-1, with 9 bases lining up with TRBD1. Germline assignment: CDR1 MNHNS and CDR2 SASEGT. The CDR3 runs 14 residues. With 5 bases clipped from V and 6 bases from J, the junction kept 7 bases outside the gene matches. The CDR3 spells CASSHRQGGSEAFF. DNA of the CDR3: TGTGCCAGCAGTCATAGACAGGGGGGATCTGAAGCTTTCTTT.

This clonotype occurred a few times. This chain connects TRBV6-5 to TRBJ1-2, with D unresolved. The CDR3 contains 15 residues. Trimming pared 0 bases from V and 0 bases from J, leaving 8 bases between. Per germline, CDR1 MNHEY and CDR2 SVGAGI. Here the CDR3 reads CASSYSVYSNYGYTF. The CDR3 nucleotides read TGTGCCAGCAGTTACTCGGTGTATTCTAACTATGGCTACACCTTC.

This chain uses TRBV19 with TRBJ2-1, with 14 bases that match TRBD2. Germline V gives CDR1 LNHDA, CDR2 SQIVND (reference sequence). With 3 bases clipped from V and 6 bases from J, the junction kept 1 base outside the gene matches. The CDR3 is made up of 15 amino acids. The chain's CDR3 is CASSMTSGRANEQFF. DNA for the CDR3: TGTGCCAGTAGTATGACTAGCGGGAGGGCCAATGAGCAGTTCTTC.

The chain links TRBV10-2 to TRBJ1-2; 7 nucleotides match TRBD1. The CDR3 sequence is 13 residues long. CDR1 is WSHSY, CDR2 SAAADI, per germline. V shed 3 bases, J shed 4 bases, and the junction held 2 bases outside the gene matches. The CDR3, as DNA: TGCGCCAGCAGTGAAGACAGGGTCTATGGCTACACCTTC. The encoded protein is CASSEDRVYGYTF.

This clonotype came up a few times. This chain uses TRBV19 with TRBJ2-3, with a weak D call TRBD2 (5 bases). V was trimmed by 6 bases and J by 5 bases, leaving 18 bases between them. CDR1 is LNHDA and CDR2 is SQIVND in the germline V gene (reference sequence). The CDR3 runs to 15 residues. The CDR3 region has the DNA TGTGCCAGTAGACGTGGGCTAGCCCCGGGAGATACGCAGTATTTT. This translates into CASRRGLAPGDTQYF.

This clonotype has ten or more counts. The gene calls are TRBV12-3 or TRBV12-4 and TRBJ1-5; possibly TRBD1 for D (6 bases). V lost 2 bases and J lost 3, with 11 bases in between. The CDR3 is 15 amino acids. The CDR3 sequence: CASSLMDSLNQPQHF. The CDR3 DNA sequence: TGTGCCAGCAGTTTAATGGACAGCCTCAATCAGCCCCAGCATTTT.

This clonotype was seen ten or more times. CDR3 nucleotide sequence: TGTGCCAGCAGGTCAGACAGTACCTACGAGCAGTACTTC. Amino acid sequence: CASRSDSTYEQYF. The V call is TRBV6-2 or TRBV6-3, the J call TRBJ2-7, with a weak D call TRBD1 (5 bases). The V end lost 6 bases, the J end lost 2 bases, and 11 bases lay between the germline ends. The V gene's germline CDR1 is MNHEY and CDR2 SVGEGT. The CDR3 length is 13 residues.

This clonotype came up many times. This chain uses TRBV5-1 with TRBJ1-1; a possible D gene is TRBD1 (5 bases). Per the germline V gene, CDR1 is SGHRS and CDR2 is YFSETQ. The CDR3 runs 15 residues. With 0 bases removed from V and 3 bases from J, the gap between germline ends came to 12 bases. The CDR3 bases are TGCGCCAGCAGCTTGGTGGGGCAGGATCACACTGAAGCTTTCTTT. It encodes CASSLVGQDHTEAFF.

The chain carries TRBV20-1 and TRBJ2-1; TRBD2 matches at 10 bases. Germline CDR1 is DFQATT and CDR2 is SNEGSKA (reference sequence). V dropped 0 bases and J dropped 10; count of bases not matched to a gene: 12. CDR3 length: 16 amino acids. The CDR3 region is CSAREGASGSSYEQFF. The CDR3, as DNA: TGCAGTGCTAGAGAGGGAGCTAGCGGGAGCTCCTACGAGCAGTTCTTC.

This clonotype appeared many times. The V call is TRBV29-1, the J call TRBJ2-7; 8 bases agree with TRBD2. The CDR3 is made up of 17 amino acids. Germline values: CDR1 SQVTM, CDR2 ANQGSEA. V shed 3 bases and J 0 bases; nucleotides not matched to a gene: 13. The CDR3 DNA reads as TGCAGCGTTGATGGTCTTTCTTCGGGACTAGACTCCTACGAGCAGTACTTC. Its protein is CSVDGLSSGLDSYEQYF.

The table lists this clonotype with many counts. The DNA for the CDR3 is TGTGCCAGCCGTCGAATCGACGGAGATACGCAGTATTTT. Translating it yields CASRRIDGDTQYF. The V gene is TRBV12-3 or TRBV12-4, the J gene TRBJ2-3; D call uncertain. CDR3 size: 13 residues. Trimming removed 8 bases from V and 5 bases from J, with 14 bases in between.

Ten or more counts support this clonotype. The chain employs TRBV5-1 and TRBJ1-1, with a weak D call TRBD1 (6 bases). Germline assignment: CDR1 SGHRS and CDR2 YFSETQ. V was clipped by 4 bases and J by 0 bases, with 22 bases between them. This CDR3 region has 18 residues. CDR3 DNA sequence: TGCGCCAGCAGCGGGGGGGGGCCGACAGGATACATGAACACTGAAGCTTTCTTT. Translated, it gives CASSGGGPTGYMNTEAFF.

This clonotype was recorded at least ten times. The rearrangement joins TRBV12-3 or TRBV12-4 to TRBJ1-2, with D unresolved. This CDR3 contains 13 residues. The germline V and J ends were trimmed by 4 bases and 1 base, with 7 bases remaining between them. The CDR3 region is CASSSQFNYGYTF. The CDR3 coding sequence is TGTGCCAGCAGTTCACAGTTTAACTATGGCTACACCTTC.

This clonotype was found many times. The chain combines TRBV20-1 with TRBJ1-5; D is undetermined. Germline V gene sequence: CDR1 DFQATT, CDR2 SNEGSKA (reference sequence). V gave up 3 bases and J gave up 0 bases, with 6 bases separating them. This CDR3 region has 13 residues. This CDR3 reads CSASVGSNQPQHF. Written as DNA, the CDR3 is TGCAGTGCTAGCGTCGGTAGCAATCAGCCCCAGCATTTT.

Ten or more counts support this clonotype. The chain links TRBV12-3 or TRBV12-4 to TRBJ1-2; D remains unclear. V was clipped by 2 bases and J by 4 bases, with 8 bases between them. The CDR3 spans 13 residues. In DNA, the CDR3 is TGTGCCAGCAGTTTACGGGCAGTCTATGGCTACACCTTC. This encodes CASSLRAVYGYTF.

V gene TRBV6-2 or TRBV6-3 combines with J gene TRBJ1-1; D is uncertain. V gave up 7 bases and J gave up 1 base, with 13 bases separating them. The CDR3 has 14 amino acids. Germline assignment: CDR1 MNHEY and CDR2 SVGEGT. CDR3 DNA: TGTGCCAGCACCCCCGGTGGACGGAACACTGAAGCTTTCTTT. The encoded protein is CASTPGGRNTEAFF.

V is TRBV20-1 and J is TRBJ2-2, with 9 bases that match TRBD1. This CDR3 region has 14 residues. Germline V gives CDR1 DFQATT, CDR2 SNEGSKA (reference sequence). CDR3 bases: TGCAGCGCCCCGGGACAGGGAGGTTACGGGGAGCTGTTTTTT. Amino acid sequence: CSAPGQGGYGELFF.

This chain connects TRBV5-1 to TRBJ1-1, with 7 bases aligning to TRBD1. V gave up 4 bases and J gave up 5 bases; unmatched junction bases: 11. Germline lookup yields CDR1 SGHRS and CDR2 YFSETQ. The CDR3 runs to 15 residues. The CDR3 sequence is CASSLSQGIRTEAFF. The CDR3 DNA reads as TGCGCCAGCAGCCTATCACAGGGGATAAGGACTGAAGCTTTCTTT. Full variable domain (missing parts from reference TRBV5-1 and TRBJ1-1): KAGVTQTPRYLIKTRGQQVTLSCSPISGHRSVSWYQQTPGQGLQFLFEYFSETQRNKGNFPGRFSGRQFSNSRSEMNVSTLELGDSALYLCASSLSQGIRTEAFFGQGTRLTVV.

The table lists this clonotype with a few counts. The rearrangement joins TRBV12-3 or TRBV12-4 to TRBJ1-2, with D possibly TRBD1 on 6 matching bases. V lost 5 bases and J 2 bases, leaving 15 bases between the germline ends. There are 15 residues in the CDR3. CDR3 sequence (DNA): TGTGCCAGCAGTCAAGTCGTAGGGGGGAACTATGGCTACACCTTC. Translating gives CASSQVVGGNYGYTF.

This clonotype showed up many times. This rearrangement joins TRBV20-1 to TRBJ2-7, with D tentatively TRBD2 (6 bases). Germline lookup yields CDR1 DFQATT and CDR2 SNEGSKA (reference sequence). Trimming removed 3 bases at V and 3 bases at J, with 15 bases between. The length of the CDR3 is 14 residues. The CDR3 bases are TGCAGTGCTAGGGTCGCTTGGCGGGACTACGAGCAGTACTTC. Amino acids: CSARVAWRDYEQYF.

This clonotype was seen ten or more times. The genes are TRBV28 and TRBJ2-7; 10 bases match TRBD2. In germline, CDR1 is MDHEN, CDR2 SYDVKM. The junction had 10 bases not matched to a gene; V was cut back by 2 bases and J by 9 bases. The CDR3 spans 15 residues. CDR3: CASSLGEREGLRQYF. CDR3 coding DNA: TGTGCCAGCAGTTTAGGGGAGCGGGAGGGCCTCCGGCAGTACTTC.